The 2 T cell receptor beta chains listed next were all sequenced from one sample in a study of blood T cells in healthy people across ages (dated by TCRdb to the mid-2010s). Preparation of the library involved 5' RACE. The sequencing machine was an Illumina HiSeq 2500. The second PCR ran for roughly 7 to 12 cycles and used a J-beta primer mix along with a sample-barcoded 5' primer. TCRdb handled the public reads itself, with Q25 trimming in fastp and clone calling in MiXCR, and kept productive beta chains. When rows share a CDR3 protein, they turn into one entry using the most common DNA and genes. Here the sample has about 970,000 distinct CDR3 sequences; roughly half occur a single time. The ten top clones hold about 21% of the sample. Sequencing used blood. These receptors all come from an older woman in good health.

This clonotype was found many times. The chain has TRBV6-5 and TRBJ2-1, with 10 bases lining up with TRBD1. The germline gives CDR1 MNHEY, CDR2 SVGAGI. The CDR3 consists of 17 residues. With V trimmed by 6 bases and J by 9 bases, 17 bases remained unmatched. CDR3 DNA sequence: TGTGCCAGCAGAAAAACCGGGACAGGGGTCGTATTGGTTGAGCAGTTCTTC. Encoded protein: CASRKTGTGVVLVEQFF.

V and J are TRBV6-2 or TRBV6-3 and TRBJ1-1, with TRBD1 as a possible D gene (6 bases). V shed 6 bases and J shed 7 bases, with 9 bases lying between them. CDR1 and CDR2 (germline): MNHEY, SVGEGT. This CDR3 has 11 residues. The CDR3: CASSYRVEAFF. CDR3 sequence (DNA): TGTGCCAGCAGCTACAGGGTTGAAGCTTTCTTT.